This T cell receptor (beta chain) was retrieved from a study of blood T cell repertoires in COVID-19 (TCRdb year 2020). Study-level background: Collaborator samples came from the United States, Italy and Spain and covered acute and convalescent phases of COVID-19. The material from the prospective study consisted of cDNA or gDNA derived from T cells, B-cell-depleted T cells, or PBMCs. Sample metadata almost always included a de-identified subject ID, COVID-19 status, age in years and sex. HLA class I and class II types, where available, came from metadata supplied by the sample provider rather than from assay-based typing. Samples came from the ongoing ImmuneRACE study (first 160 participants) plus 1,254 subjects from 6 global collaborators. The repertoires were made available in a free public database intended to serve as a resource for research on the immune response to SARS-CoV-2. Deeply sampled blood TCRbeta repertoires from subjects exposed to, actively infected with, or recovered from COVID-19 were included in the dataset. Beyond this particular receptor, the publication reports: How much clinical and demographic metadata was included differed by source and by participant, and the metadata was provided uncurated.

Trimming accounts for 10 bases at V and 1 base at J, while the number of junction bases matched to no gene is 9. The CDR3 spans 14 residues, from the cysteine through the phenylalanine. The retained sequence is limited to the CDR3, 42 bases, with the frame set at the first base. The germline V gene gives CDR1 as SGHTA and CDR2 as FQGNSA. As to this clone: It has no known antigen specificity. Within one base of it there is no much larger clone, and no base qualities were kept.

Collaborating institutions collected whole blood in K2EDTA tubes following their own protocols. For TCRbeta analysis, collaborator samples were shipped as frozen whole blood, as isolated PBMCs, or as DNA extracted from either sample type. TCRbeta CDR3 regions were amplified from genomic DNA by means of the immunoSEQ Assay, a bias-controlled multiplex PCR. The published analysis was carried out like this. Nucleated cell counts per sample were estimated from amplification of reference gene primers within the assay. Sequence reads were collapsed and filtered to measure the absolute abundance of every unique TCRbeta CDR3 rearrangement. For each sample, productive Simpson clonality was calculated as the square root of Simpson's diversity index over productive rearrangements. TCRdb provides this immuneACCESS table in a form limited to in-frame rearrangements. Some clones are lacking; in checked studies, under half of them reflect an unresolved V gene, and why the rest are absent is not known. That table furnishes V, J and clone size, whereas the DNA furnished D and trimming. In this sample the table shows about 99,000 clones, around 90% of which occur a single time. Approximately 17% of the sample rests with the top ten.

The sequenced sample was peripheral blood. The clonotype comes from a woman at least 80 years old in a cohort sampled during active COVID-19. Here the chain combines TRBV7-2 and TRBJ1-1, and TRBD1 matches 7 of the central bases. The CDR3: CATRRGVPNTEAFF. The DNA sequence is as follows: TGTGCCACCCGCAGGGGGGTGCCGAACACTGAAGCTTTCTTT. Supplemented by the reference TRBV7-2 and TRBJ1-1 proteins around the CDR3, the complete variable domain is GAGVSQSPSNKVTEKGKDVELRCDPISGHTALYWYRQSLGQGLEFLIYFQGNSAPDKSGLPSDRFSAERTGGSVSTLTIQRTQQEDSAVYLCATRRGVPNTEAFFGQGTRLTVV.